A selection of T cell receptor beta chains follows, all from one sample in a study of high-grade serous ovarian cancer treatment subgroups. Using immunoSEQ multiplex PCR, the repertoire was profiled, and TCRdb retains in-frame clones only, with some absent. The data contain 3,500 to 4,500 clones, 78% of them singletons. Sequences were obtained from tumor tissue. These receptor sequences come from a human donor with high-grade serous ovarian cancer. Each CDR3 is given with its conserved first and last residue. The D gene is left open where the match is weak. Clone size appears in some rows only: once, few, many, or a class for an expanded clone.

cdr3_aa | clone_size | d_call | v_call | cdr3_length
CSAGTGGEAFF | . | TRBD1 | TRBV29-1 | 11
CASSQSNYEQYF | once | . | TRBV16 | 12
CSVPRDRGLGETQYF | . | TRBD1 | TRBV29-1 | 15
CAISGGDRGGRATEAFF | . | . | TRBV10-3 | 17
CASSLGLPWLDTQYF | . | . | TRBV7-9 | 15
CASATLTSGGPYEQYF | . | TRBD2 | TRBV19 | 16
CASSLGMIGELFF | . | . | TRBV28 | 13
CASSSLAGRYNEQFF | . | TRBD2 | TRBV6-1 | 15
CASSLKGQNGYTF | . | TRBD1 | TRBV27 | 13
CASSLGDSTDTQYF | once | . | TRBV5-1 | 14
CASSLTGWIGSMDYGYTF | . | . | TRBV28 | 18
CAWGRGGDTDTQYF | . | TRBD2 | TRBV30 | 14
CASNPYQRQGLTEAFF | few | . | TRBV2 | 16
CASSLLAGGPTDTQYF | few | TRBD2 | TRBV7-2 | 16
CASSGEYSNQPQHF | . | . | TRBV2 | 14
CASTPQGAYNEQFF | . | . | TRBV19 | 14
CATSELAGAHYEQYF | . | TRBD2 | TRBV15 | 15
CASISAYGYTF | . | . | TRBV6-6 | 11
CASSSQTGGANYGYTF | large | TRBD1 | TRBV5-4 | 16
CASSLWMVAGGNNEQFF | . | TRBD2 | TRBV11-2 | 17
CALGTADTQYF | . | TRBD1 | TRBV6-1 | 11
CASSLDPGGANEKLFF | . | . | TRBV27 | 16
CASSNSSLGEKLFF | once | . | TRBV18 | 14
CAWSTGATHNQPQHF | . | TRBD1 | TRBV30 | 15
CASRGLAVNEQFF | . | TRBD2 | TRBV6-6 | 13
CASSSGTGGNQPQHF | . | TRBD1 | TRBV13 | 15
CAWEQGREETQYF | . | . | TRBV30 | 13
CASSFEAGELFF | . | . | TRBV13 | 12
CASRVPGKKPYEQYF | . | . | TRBV7-2 | 15
CASSLGSDRSGNTIYF | . | . | TRBV7-8 | 16
CASRGTGPYEQYF | . | . | TRBV5-1 | 13
CASSLEQGPRYEQYF | . | . | TRBV5-1 | 15
CASSFTDTQYF | . | . | TRBV7-9 | 11
CASSSTGNDSPLHF | few | TRBD1 | TRBV7-8 | 14
CASSLRPRNTEAFF | . | . | TRBV11-2 | 14
CAISDPSGANVLTF | once | . | TRBV10-3 | 14
CASSSPLGQGNEKLFF | few | . | TRBV19 | 16
CASSDTLGLFF | . | . | TRBV2 | 11
CATRGSGANVLTF | . | . | TRBV5-1 | 13
CASSGFMRGAGNTIYF | . | . | TRBV5-6 | 16
CASSPRTVDNEKLFF | . | . | TRBV2 | 15
CASSMGRKADTQYF | . | . | TRBV19 | 14
CASRNPGGSQETQYF | . | . | TRBV7-9 | 15
CASAAGTSGNQPQHF | . | . | TRBV6-1 | 15
CASSPNGESYNEQFF | . | . | TRBV18 | 15
CAWSVRGPQGDQPQHF | . | . | TRBV30 | 16
CASSLGVGTEAFF | . | . | TRBV5-5 | 13
CASSIGRGDEQFF | . | TRBD2 | TRBV9 | 13
CASSELGGPYEQYF | few | . | TRBV10-2 | 14